The 26 T cell receptor beta chains below come from one sample, sequenced in a study of identical twins. Each CDR3 protein is one row after TCRdb ran MiXCR on the 5' RACE reads. Counted here are 450,000 or so distinct CDR3 sequences, less than 25% occurring once; the ten biggest clones make up over 2.5%. The data also belong to a second study, concerning T cells expressing NK-cell markers.

Source material: CD4+ T cells sorted from blood. These receptors originate from a young woman in good health.

The chain employs TRBV5-4 and TRBJ2-1, with D possibly matching TRBD2 (5 bases). CDR3 length: 12 amino acids. V was shortened by 4 bases and J by 5 bases, with 7 bases between the two germline ends. Germline CDR1 and CDR2: SGHNT and YYREEE (reference sequence). This CDR3 is CASSRRDNEQFF. The CDR3 DNA reads TGTGCCAGCAGCCGGCGGGACAATGAGCAGTTCTTC. Using reference TRBV5-4 and TRBJ2-1 for the parts outside the CDR3, the full variable domain is ETGVTQSPTHLIKTRGQQVTLRCSSQSGHNTVSWYQQALGQGPQFIFQYYREEENGRGNFPPRFSGLQFPNYSSELNVNALELDDSALYLCASSRRDNEQFFGPGTRLTVL.

There are a few counts of this clonotype. The chain recombines TRBV5-1 with TRBJ2-1; D may be TRBD2 (5 bases). The CDR3 covers 14 residues. Germline assignment: CDR1 SGHRS and CDR2 YFSETQ. The V end was cut by 4 bases, the J end by 8 bases, with 16 bases between. CDR3 nucleotide sequence: TGCGCCAGCAGCCCGTTCGTAAGGGAGCATGAGCAGTTCTTC. Protein product: CASSPFVREHEQFF.

This clonotype came up a few times. This chain links TRBV5-1 with TRBJ2-7, with D maybe TRBD2 (5 bases). V lost 1 base to trimming and J lost 6 bases, with 14 bases between them. The CDR3 is 14 amino acids. CDR1 and CDR2 (germline): SGHRS, YFSETQ. For the CDR3, the DNA is TGCGCCAGCAGCTTGATTCCGGGGTCGGGCGAGCAGTACTTC. Protein product: CASSLIPGSGEQYF. Supplemented by reference TRBV5-1 and TRBJ2-7, the full variable domain reads KAGVTQTPRYLIKTRGQQVTLSCSPISGHRSVSWYQQTPGQGLQFLFEYFSETQRNKGNFPGRFSGRQFSNSRSEMNVSTLELGDSALYLCASSLIPGSGEQYFGPGTRLTVT.

This clonotype was found a few times. V gene TRBV12-3 or TRBV12-4 combines with J gene TRBJ2-1; D is uncertain. The CDR3 is made up of 13 amino acids. V lost 3 bases and J lost 6, with 9 bases in between. CDR3 amino acids: CASSFLIINEQFF. For the CDR3, the DNA is TGTGCCAGCAGTTTTCTCATCATCAATGAGCAGTTCTTC.

This clonotype has a handful of counts. The chain employs TRBV5-1 and TRBJ1-1; TRBD1 aligns across 8 bases. CDR1 is SGHRS and CDR2 is YFSETQ in the germline V gene. V was pared by 4 bases and J by 4 bases, with 15 bases of the junction left unmatched. The CDR3 has 17 residues. The CDR3 is CASSGLIRGHGVTEAFF. The CDR3 DNA sequence: TGCGCCAGCAGCGGACTTATCAGGGGGCACGGGGTCACTGAAGCTTTCTTT.

J is TRBJ2-1 and V is TRBV18, with D maybe TRBD1 (5 bases). The V and J ends lost 5 bases and 12 bases respectively, with 17 bases between them. Germline-derived CDR1 and CDR2 are KGHSH and LQKENI. CDR3 length: 13 residues. CDR3 amino acids: CASSTDRQLVQFF. The CDR3 nucleotides are TGTGCCAGCTCAACCGACAGACAACTTGTGCAGTTCTTC.

This clonotype showed up just once. The chain has TRBV20-1 and TRBJ2-1, with D maybe TRBD2 (7 bases). V was clipped by 6 bases and J by 6 bases, with 18 bases between them. Germline V gene data show CDR1 as DFQATT and CDR2 as SNEGSKA (reference sequence). The CDR3 spans 14 residues. The CDR3 DNA is TGCAGTGCGAAGGTGGGAGGGGGTAGCAATGAGCAGTTCTTC. This encodes CSAKVGGGSNEQFF.

This chain joins TRBV6-2 or TRBV6-3 and TRBJ2-1; TRBD2 agrees at 13 bases. V shed 6 bases, J shed 9 bases, and the junction held 11 bases outside the gene matches. Germline V CDR1 and CDR2: MNHEY, SVGEGT. The CDR3 consists of 16 residues. This chain's CDR3 is CASSPLRTSGSFEQFF. In DNA, the CDR3 is TGTGCCAGCAGCCCCCTACGGACTAGCGGGAGTTTTGAGCAGTTCTTC.

The CDR3 region is CASSFGWGPNEQFF. In DNA form, the CDR3 reads TGTGCCAGCAGCTTCGGCTGGGGGCCCAATGAGCAGTTCTTC. The chain combines TRBV7-2 with TRBJ2-1; D perhaps matches TRBD1 (6 bases). The CDR3 has 14 residues. V lost 3 bases and J 6 bases, leaving 12 bases between the germline ends. Germline V gene data show CDR1 as SGHTA and CDR2 as FQGNSA.

The gene calls are TRBV2 and TRBJ2-1; D call uncertain. The V gene lost 10 bases and the J gene lost 9 bases, with 19 bases spanning the gap. This CDR3 region has 13 residues. Germline V gene lookup returns CDR1 SNHLY and CDR2 FYNNEI. This CDR3 is CATQSLVDGEQFF. CDR3 nucleotides: TGTGCCACCCAGTCCCTGGTTGATGGTGAGCAGTTCTTC.

The table lists this clonotype with a few counts. CDR3 bases: TGTGCCAGCAGCCCACAGGGGGTGAGGAGTTATGGCTACACCTTC. Amino acids: CASSPQGVRSYGYTF. The rearrangement joins TRBV12-3 or TRBV12-4 to TRBJ1-2; 8 nucleotides match TRBD1. Trimming at V came to 6 bases and at J to 5 bases, leaving 11 bases not matched to a gene. The CDR3 spans 15 residues.

In this sample, this clonotype turned up a few times. V gene TRBV12-3 or TRBV12-4 combines with J gene TRBJ2-1; 8 bases match TRBD2. The CDR3 runs to 18 residues. V shed 2 bases and J 2 bases; nucleotides not matched to a gene: 11. The CDR3 region is CASSLRGMGLVAYNEQFF. The DNA of the CDR3 is TGTGCCAGCAGTTTAAGGGGAATGGGACTAGTTGCCTACAATGAGCAGTTCTTC.

This clonotype came up a few times. The genes are TRBV6-1 and TRBJ1-2; D might be TRBD1 (5 bases). The V and J ends lost 8 bases and 8 bases respectively, with 9 bases between them. CDR3 length equals 10 residues. The germline V gene encodes CDR1 MNHNS and CDR2 SASEGT. As DNA, the CDR3 is TGTGCCAGCGGGTGGGGCGGCTACACCTTC. Residues: CASGWGGYTF.

V and J are TRBV5-1 and TRBJ2-7; TRBD1 aligns across 7 bases. The CDR3 extends over 14 amino acids. Germline trimming cut 1 base from V and 6 bases from J; bases unmatched to any gene: 7. CDR1 and CDR2 from the germline V gene are SGHRS and YFSETQ. CDR3 sequence: CASSLNRGVREQYF. The CDR3, as DNA: TGCGCCAGCAGCTTGAACAGGGGTGTACGCGAGCAGTACTTC.

The chain carries TRBV5-1 and TRBJ2-1; TRBD2 matches at 7 bases. V trimming: 4 bases; J trimming: 7 bases; junction bases outside the gene matches: 8. This CDR3 spans 14 amino acids. Germline lookup yields CDR1 SGHRS and CDR2 YFSETQ. For the CDR3, the DNA is TGCGCCAGCAGCCCGACGGGGGGTATGAATGAGCAGTTCTTC. Its protein is CASSPTGGMNEQFF.

Many counts were recorded for this clonotype. The chain joins TRBV6-5 to TRBJ1-2, with 7 bases fitting TRBD1. V lost 4 bases to trimming and J lost 8 bases; unmatched junction nucleotides: 16. The CDR3 consists of 16 residues. Per the germline V gene, CDR1 is MNHEY and CDR2 is SVGAGI. The CDR3 is CASSLSGTVTSGGYTF. CDR3 nucleotides: TGTGCCAGCAGTTTATCAGGGACAGTGACCAGTGGGGGCTACACCTTC.

The chain combines TRBV5-1 with TRBJ1-6, with D possibly TRBD1 on 5 matching bases. The CDR3 sequence is 15 residues long. In germline, CDR1 is SGHRS, CDR2 YFSETQ. The V end lost 5 bases, the J end lost 7 bases, and 16 bases lay between the germline ends. CDR3 bases: TGCGCCAGCAGTTCCGGACGGGACTGGAATTCACCCCTCCACTTT. Translated, it gives CASSSGRDWNSPLHF.

This clonotype was seen a few times. V and J are TRBV19 and TRBJ1-5; 8 nucleotides line up with TRBD1. With 5 bases clipped from V and 9 bases from J, the junction kept 9 bases outside the gene matches. Germline CDR1 and CDR2: LNHDA and SQIVND (reference sequence). This CDR3 spans 14 amino acids. As DNA, the CDR3 is TGTGCCAGTAGTGGACAGGGAATTGAAGGGCCCCAGCATTTT. It encodes CASSGQGIEGPQHF.

The V gene is TRBV6-2 or TRBV6-3, the J gene TRBJ1-1; D possibly corresponds to TRBD1 (5 bases). CDR1 is MNHEY and CDR2 is SVGEGT in the germline V gene. The V and J ends lost 2 bases and 1 base respectively, with 8 bases between them. The CDR3 consists of 14 residues. The CDR3 coding sequence is TGTGCCAGCAGTTACGCTGGGGGGAACACTGAAGCTTTCTTT. Translated: CASSYAGGNTEAFF.

This clonotype was seen only a few times. V and J are TRBV20-1 and TRBJ2-1; TRBD1 matches 8 bases. Trimming cost V 3 bases and J 14 bases; bases outside gene matches: 9. Germline V gives CDR1 DFQATT, CDR2 SNEGSKA (reference sequence). The CDR3 contains 12 residues. The DNA of the CDR3 is TGCAGTGCTAGTGATAGGACAGGGCGGGAGTTCTTC. Its protein product is CSASDRTGREFF.

The J gene is TRBJ2-7, the V gene TRBV7-2; no definite D call. The ends were cut back, 6 bases at V and 6 bases at J, with 15 bases in the middle. The CDR3 is made up of 13 amino acids. Germline V gives CDR1 SGHTA, CDR2 FQGNSA. CDR3 loop: CASSLGLGIEQYF. The CDR3 DNA reads TGTGCCAGCAGTCTAGGTTTGGGTATCGAGCAGTACTTC. The full variable domain, in which reference TRBV7-2 and TRBJ2-7 provide the parts outside the CDR3, is GAGVSQSPSNKVTEKGKDVELRCDPISGHTALYWYRQSLGQGLEFLIYFQGNSAPDKSGLPSDRFSAERTGGSVSTLTIQRTQQEDSAVYLCASSLGLGIEQYFGPGTRLTVT.

The V call is TRBV5-1, the J call TRBJ2-1; 7 bases line up with TRBD1. Germline CDR1 and CDR2: SGHRS and YFSETQ. V trimming: 4 bases; J trimming: 6 bases; junction bases outside the gene matches: 4. The CDR3 extends over 13 amino acids. CDR3 sequence: CASSSYRGNEQFF. DNA for the CDR3: TGCGCCAGCAGCAGTTACAGGGGCAATGAGCAGTTCTTC.

This chain connects TRBV7-2 to TRBJ2-4; D gene uncertain. V dropped 5 bases and J dropped 0 bases, with 11 bases sitting between them. The CDR3 sequence is 15 residues long. CDR1 is SGHTA and CDR2 is FQGNSA in the germline V gene. The CDR3 DNA sequence: TGTGCCAGCAGCCCTCTCCGTGAAGCCAAAAACATTCAGTACTTC. Translation: CASSPLREAKNIQYF.

This clonotype was seen a handful of times. J is TRBJ1-4 and V is TRBV29-1, with D hard to call. The CDR3 extends over 13 amino acids. Per germline, CDR1 SQVTM and CDR2 ANQGSEA. V was trimmed by 4 bases and J by 8 bases, leaving 14 bases between them. The CDR3 nucleotides are TGCAGCGTTGTTTCGGATCGGAAGGAAAAACTGTTTTTT. Translation gives CSVVSDRKEKLFF.

The genes are TRBV12-3 or TRBV12-4 and TRBJ2-3, with 11 bases that match TRBD1. The V gene end was trimmed by 10 bases and the J gene end by 4 bases; junction bases not matched to a gene: 7. The CDR3 covers 14 residues. The CDR3 is CATIRDRGADTQYF. The CDR3 DNA follows: TGTGCCACTATCCGGGACAGGGGGGCAGATACGCAGTATTTT.

The sample holds a few counts of this clonotype. J is TRBJ1-3 and V is TRBV6-5; a possible D gene is TRBD1 (5 bases). The CDR3 contains 15 residues. The V gene's germline CDR1 is MNHEY and CDR2 SVGAGI. With 3 bases removed from V and 0 bases from J, the gap between germline ends came to 9 bases. Here the CDR3 reads CASSYQGGSGNTIYF. Written as DNA, the CDR3 is TGTGCCAGCAGTTATCAGGGTGGCTCTGGAAACACCATATATTTT.